The present entry profiles one T cell receptor beta chain with its context. This entry comes from a study of blood T cell repertoires in COVID-19. Whole-study context: Researchers got acute and convalescent COVID-19 samples from the United States, Italy and Spain. T cells, B-cell-depleted T cells, or PBMCs supplied cDNA or gDNA.

Sequenced by immunoSEQ multiplex PCR; TCRdb stores in-frame clones only, minus some. The sample consists of under 200,000 clones, over 75% of them appearing once. This CDR3 region has 11 residues. The germline gives CDR1 LGHDT, CDR2 YNNKEL (reference sequence). V shed 7 bases and J shed 6 bases, with 10 bases lying between them. The origin of this receptor is a man aged 65 to 79 with active or convalescent COVID-19. The chain is built from TRBV3-1 (or the pseudogene TRBV3-2) and TRBJ2-7; a possible D gene is TRBD2 (6 bases). Material: peripheral blood. CDR3 in DNA: TGTGCCAGCATGGGGCGGGGCGAGCAGTACTTC. Translating it yields CASMGRGEQYF.